This entry concerns a single TCR beta chain. The table lists this clonotype with a few counts. It lacks a known antigen. No qualities accompany the bases; no much larger clone lies one base away. The germline V gene yields MNHNS for CDR1 and SASEGT for CDR2. The junction shows trimming of 9 bases on V and 1 base on J, and the gene matches do not reach 16 bases of it. The CDR3, cysteine through phenylalanine, is 19 amino acids long. Only the CDR3 part of the read is kept: 57 bases, read in frame from the first base. The data belong to a study of vaccination and CD4 T cells after COVID-19 (dated by TCRdb to between 2022 and 2023). Notes on the research overall: The convalescent cohort comprised six males and four females, including two Hispanic individuals, seven Caucasians, two Asians and one multiracial person. Post-vaccine blood samples were collected a median of about 72 days after the second vaccine dose, ranging from roughly 12 to 241 days. In nine to eleven COVID-19 convalescent patients and a few infection-naive healthy vaccine recipients, researchers compared the spike-specific CD4+ TCR repertoire from before mRNA vaccination with the repertoire from after. For stimulating the cultures, overlapping spike peptide pools were used, derived from SARS-CoV-2 as well as from the common cold coronaviruses HCoV-NL63, HCoV-OC43 and HCoV-229E. Post-COVID blood samples from convalescent patients were collected a median of around 100 days after diagnosis, with a range of 35 to 161 days. In control cultures, a CEFX viral epitope pool was used as positive control, an HIV-1 Nef peptide pool was used as negative control, or no peptide was added. An earlier paper using these donors assessed, at the TCR clonotype level, memory CD4+ T cell crossreactivity between SARS-CoV-2 and common cold coronavirus spike proteins. Each participant got two doses of either the Pfizer-BioNTech BNT162b2 vaccine (n=8) or the Moderna mRNA-1273 vaccine (n=2). General study outcomes and caveats: Of the vaccine-specific clones in convalescent patients, 304 of 307, or nearly all, reacted only to SARS-CoV-2 spike and did not cross-react with common cold coronaviruses. Relatively few convalescent patients were included in the study, and early timepoints after natural infection were not analyzed. In convalescent patients, a median around 90% of post-vaccine SARS-CoV-2-reactive clones were detected only after vaccination, suggesting vaccine-specific priming. An increase in the median number of SARS-CoV-2-reactive clonotypes from 21 after infection to some 40 after vaccination was observed, but the change was not found to be significant.

What the treatment or condition label conveys for this sample: approximately nine-day PBMC culture with coronavirus spike peptide pools or control peptides (ViraFEST assay). CD4+ T cells from unexposed donors were collected before the COVID-19 pandemic (2011-2018). To expand antigen-specific T cells with peptide pools and then pick out the expanded clonotypes through TCR sequencing, the study relied on the ViraFEST assay. PBMCs were cultured at two million per well in IMDM supplemented with around 5.5% human AB serum and about 9.6 IU/ml IL-2, with about 10 ug/ml peptide pools added. On days 3 and 7, half of the culture medium was replaced with fresh IL-2-containing medium. After about nine days of culture, CD4+ T cells were isolated by negative selection with the EasySep CD4+ T cell isolation kit. As cell number allowed, CD4+ T cells from unexposed donors were tested for reactivity to SARS-CoV-2 S and N and to four common cold coronavirus spike pools. Ficoll-Paque Plus gradient centrifugation was used to isolate PBMCs from whole blood, and the isolated PBMCs were then either used fresh or cryopreserved at -140C. Culture conditions were generally each tested in triplicate wells. The leukapheresis product used for the unexposed donors was purchased from a commercial source.

Libraries were prepared through PCR. DNA from cultured CD4+ T cells underwent TCR sequencing with the Oncomine TCR Beta short-read assay at the Johns Hopkins FTIC core. Genomic DNA was extracted from the cultured CD4+ T cells with the QIAamp micro DNA kit. Oncomine TCR Beta libraries from cultured CD4+ T cells were pooled with unique dual indexes and sequenced on an Illumina iSeq 100. In the authors' own workflow: Non-productive sequences were filtered out, and CDR3s that did not start with C, did not end with F or W, or were shorter than 7 amino acids were discarded. The MANAFEST web application was used to identify antigen-specific clonotypes by comparing peptide-stimulated wells against reference wells and other culture wells. Positive clones required FDR below 0.05, an odds ratio above 5, and productive frequency above 0.1% in at least two of three replicate wells. Clonotypes that were significantly expanded in both SARS-CoV-2 spike wells and at least one common cold coronavirus spike condition were defined as cross-reactive. Using R version 3.6.1, CDR3 homology was evaluated through Levenshtein distances (stringdist) along with unrooted phylogenetic trees (ape). TCRdb reran the public reads through fastp at Q25 and MiXCR, keeping productive beta chains. Under each unique CDR3 protein, matching rows form one entry showing the most common genes and DNA. These V and J calls are TCRdb output, not the study's own analysis. Present in this sample are some 6,500 distinct CDR3 sequences, roughly 50% of which were seen just once. About 25% of the sample goes to the ten largest clones.

The specimen was CD4+ T cells from blood, cultured in vitro. The rearranged chain carries TRBV6-1 and TRBJ1-5; 12 central nucleotides agree with TRBD1. The source is a human donor in good health. The CDR3 here reads CASHRTGTGGAGSNQPQHF. The nucleotide sequence reads as follows: TGTGCCAGTCACCGGACCGGGACAGGGGGCGCCGGGAGCAATCAGCCCCAGCATTTT.